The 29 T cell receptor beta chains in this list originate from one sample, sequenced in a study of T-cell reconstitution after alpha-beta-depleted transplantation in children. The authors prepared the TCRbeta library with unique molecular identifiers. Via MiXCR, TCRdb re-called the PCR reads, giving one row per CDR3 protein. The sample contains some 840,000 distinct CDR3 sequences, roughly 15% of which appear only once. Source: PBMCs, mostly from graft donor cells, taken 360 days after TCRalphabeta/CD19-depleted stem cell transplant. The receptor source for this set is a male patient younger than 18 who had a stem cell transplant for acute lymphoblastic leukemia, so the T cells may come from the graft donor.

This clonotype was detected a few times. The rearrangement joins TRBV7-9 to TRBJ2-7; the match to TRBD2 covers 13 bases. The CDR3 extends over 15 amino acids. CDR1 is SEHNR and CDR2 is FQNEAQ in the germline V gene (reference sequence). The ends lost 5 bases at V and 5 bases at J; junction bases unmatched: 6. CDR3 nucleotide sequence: TGTGCCAGCAGCGACAGACTAGCGGGAGGCCACGAGCAGTACTTC. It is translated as CASSDRLAGGHEQYF.

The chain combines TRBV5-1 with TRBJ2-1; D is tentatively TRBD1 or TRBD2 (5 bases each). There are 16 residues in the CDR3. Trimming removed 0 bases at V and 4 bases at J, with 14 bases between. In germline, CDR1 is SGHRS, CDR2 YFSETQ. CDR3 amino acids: CASSLDGALSYNEQFF. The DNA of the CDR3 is TGCGCCAGCAGCTTGGACGGGGCCCTGTCTTACAATGAGCAGTTCTTC.

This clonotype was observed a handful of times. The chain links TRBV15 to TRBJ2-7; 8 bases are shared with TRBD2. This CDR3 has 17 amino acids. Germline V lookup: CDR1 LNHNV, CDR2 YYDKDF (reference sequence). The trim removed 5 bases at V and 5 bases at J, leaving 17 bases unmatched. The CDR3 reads CATSPLISAGGRNEQYF. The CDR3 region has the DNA TGTGCCACCAGCCCCCTGATCTCCGCGGGAGGAAGGAACGAGCAGTACTTC.

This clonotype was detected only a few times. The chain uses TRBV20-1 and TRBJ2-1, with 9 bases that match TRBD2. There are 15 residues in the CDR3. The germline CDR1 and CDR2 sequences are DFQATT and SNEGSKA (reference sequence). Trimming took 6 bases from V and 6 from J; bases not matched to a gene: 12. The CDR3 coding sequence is TGCAGTGCGCGTCCCTGGGGACTAGCCCTCAATGAGCAGTTCTTC. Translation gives CSARPWGLALNEQFF.

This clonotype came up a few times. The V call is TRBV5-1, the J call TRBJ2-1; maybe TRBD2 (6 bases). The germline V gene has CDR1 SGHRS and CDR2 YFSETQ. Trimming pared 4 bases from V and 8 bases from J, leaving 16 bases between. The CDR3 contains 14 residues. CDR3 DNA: TGCGCCAGCAGCCCTCGACTAGAGGGCGATGAGCAGTTCTTC. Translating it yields CASSPRLEGDEQFF.

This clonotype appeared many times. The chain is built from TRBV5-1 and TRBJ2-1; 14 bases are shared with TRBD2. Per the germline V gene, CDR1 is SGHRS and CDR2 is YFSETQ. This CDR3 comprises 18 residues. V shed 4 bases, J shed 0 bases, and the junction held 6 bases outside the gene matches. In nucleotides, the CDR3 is TGCGCCAGCAGCCGGACTAGCGGGAGGTCCAGCTCCTACAATGAGCAGTTCTTC. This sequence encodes CASSRTSGRSSSYNEQFF.

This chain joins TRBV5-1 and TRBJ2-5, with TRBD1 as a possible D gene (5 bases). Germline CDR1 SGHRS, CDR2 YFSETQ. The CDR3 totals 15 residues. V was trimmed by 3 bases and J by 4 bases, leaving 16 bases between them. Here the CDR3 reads CASSSQGGGLETQYF. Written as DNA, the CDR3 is TGCGCCAGCAGCTCCCAGGGTGGTGGTTTAGAGACCCAGTACTTC.

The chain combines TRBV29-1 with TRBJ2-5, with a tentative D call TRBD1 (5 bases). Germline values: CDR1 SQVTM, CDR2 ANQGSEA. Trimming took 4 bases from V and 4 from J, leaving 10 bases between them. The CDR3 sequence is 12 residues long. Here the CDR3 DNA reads TGCAGCGTTGTAGGGGTAAGAGAGACCCAGTACTTC. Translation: CSVVGVRETQYF.

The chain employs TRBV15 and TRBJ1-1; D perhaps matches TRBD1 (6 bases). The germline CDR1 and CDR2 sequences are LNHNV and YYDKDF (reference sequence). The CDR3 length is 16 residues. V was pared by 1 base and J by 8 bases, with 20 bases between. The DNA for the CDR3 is TGTGCCACCAGCAGAGCAGGCAGGGGAGGAGGAGTGGAAGCTTTCTTT. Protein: CATSRAGRGGGVEAFF.

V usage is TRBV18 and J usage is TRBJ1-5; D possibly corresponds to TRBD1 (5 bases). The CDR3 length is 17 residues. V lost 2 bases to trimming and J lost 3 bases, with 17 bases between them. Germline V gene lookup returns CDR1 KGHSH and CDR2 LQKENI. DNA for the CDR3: TGTGCCAGCTCACCATTCGTTATTCGGGACGACAATCAGCCCCAGCATTTT. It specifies CASSPFVIRDDNQPQHF.

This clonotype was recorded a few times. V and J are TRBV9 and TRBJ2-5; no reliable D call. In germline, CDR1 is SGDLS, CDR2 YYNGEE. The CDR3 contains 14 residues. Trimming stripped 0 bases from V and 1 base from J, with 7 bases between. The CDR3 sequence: CASSVVPTQETQYF. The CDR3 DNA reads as TGTGCCAGCAGCGTAGTTCCGACCCAAGAGACCCAGTACTTC.

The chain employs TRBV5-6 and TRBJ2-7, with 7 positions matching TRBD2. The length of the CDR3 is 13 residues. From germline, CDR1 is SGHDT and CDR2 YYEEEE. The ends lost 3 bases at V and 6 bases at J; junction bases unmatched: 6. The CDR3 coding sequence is TGTGCCAGCAGCTACGCGGGAGTCCGCGAGCAGTACTTC. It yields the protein CASSYAGVREQYF.

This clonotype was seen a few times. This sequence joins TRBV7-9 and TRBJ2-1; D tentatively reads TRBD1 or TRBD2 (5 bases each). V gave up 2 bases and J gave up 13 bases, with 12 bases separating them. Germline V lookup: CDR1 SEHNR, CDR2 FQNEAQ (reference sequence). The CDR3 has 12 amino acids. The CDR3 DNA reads TGTGCCAGCAGCTTAATCCGGGACGACCAGTTCTTC. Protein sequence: CASSLIRDDQFF.

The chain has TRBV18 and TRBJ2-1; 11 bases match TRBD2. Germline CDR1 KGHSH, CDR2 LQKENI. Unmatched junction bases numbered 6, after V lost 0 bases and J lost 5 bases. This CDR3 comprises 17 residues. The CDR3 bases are TGTGCCAGCTCACCACCGTCTAGCGGGAGGACGGACAATGAGCAGTTCTTC. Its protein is CASSPPSSGRTDNEQFF.

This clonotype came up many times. The CDR3 reads CASSLEGAQYF. DNA of the CDR3: TGTGCCAGCAGCTTAGAGGGGGCCCAGTACTTC. The chain is built from TRBV7-9 and TRBJ2-5; TRBD1 might be the D (6 bases). The ends were cut back, 1 base at V and 9 bases at J, with 6 bases in the middle. Germline CDR1 reads SEHNR; CDR2 reads FQNEAQ (reference sequence). The CDR3 spans 11 residues.

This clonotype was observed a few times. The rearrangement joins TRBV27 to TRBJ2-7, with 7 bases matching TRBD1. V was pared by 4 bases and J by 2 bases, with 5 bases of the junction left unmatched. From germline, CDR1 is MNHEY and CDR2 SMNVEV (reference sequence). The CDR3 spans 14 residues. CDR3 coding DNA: TGTGCCAGCAGTTCACATACAGGGGCCTACGAGCAGTACTTC. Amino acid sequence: CASSSHTGAYEQYF.

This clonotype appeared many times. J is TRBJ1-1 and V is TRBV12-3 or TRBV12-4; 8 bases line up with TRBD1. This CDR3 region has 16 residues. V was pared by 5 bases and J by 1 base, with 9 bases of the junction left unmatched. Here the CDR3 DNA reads TGTGCCAGCAGTCGACGACAGGGGCGCGGGAACACTGAAGCTTTCTTT. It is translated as CASSRRQGRGNTEAFF.

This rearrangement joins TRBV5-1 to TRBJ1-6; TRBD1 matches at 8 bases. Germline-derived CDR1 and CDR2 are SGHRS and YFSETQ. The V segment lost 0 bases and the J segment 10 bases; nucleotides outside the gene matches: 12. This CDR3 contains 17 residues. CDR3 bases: TGCGCCAGCAGCTTGGATGGTCCGGACAGGGCGGCCTCACCCCTCCACTTT. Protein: CASSLDGPDRAASPLHF. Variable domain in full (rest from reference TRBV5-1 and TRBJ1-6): KAGVTQTPRYLIKTRGQQVTLSCSPISGHRSVSWYQQTPGQGLQFLFEYFSETQRNKGNFPGRFSGRQFSNSRSEMNVSTLELGDSALYLCASSLDGPDRAASPLHFGNGTRLTVT.

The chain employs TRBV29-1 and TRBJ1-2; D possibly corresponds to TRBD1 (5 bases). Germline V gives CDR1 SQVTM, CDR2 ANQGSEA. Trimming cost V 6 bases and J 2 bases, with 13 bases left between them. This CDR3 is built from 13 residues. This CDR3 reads CSVEKTANYGYTF. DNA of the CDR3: TGCAGCGTGGAAAAGACAGCCAACTATGGCTACACCTTC.

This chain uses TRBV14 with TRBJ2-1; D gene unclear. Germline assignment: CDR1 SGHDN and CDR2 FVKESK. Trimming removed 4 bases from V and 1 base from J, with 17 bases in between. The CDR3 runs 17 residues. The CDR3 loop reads CASSPEDSRRSYNEQFF. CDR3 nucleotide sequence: TGTGCCAGCAGCCCTGAAGACTCTCGTCGATCCTACAATGAGCAGTTCTTC.

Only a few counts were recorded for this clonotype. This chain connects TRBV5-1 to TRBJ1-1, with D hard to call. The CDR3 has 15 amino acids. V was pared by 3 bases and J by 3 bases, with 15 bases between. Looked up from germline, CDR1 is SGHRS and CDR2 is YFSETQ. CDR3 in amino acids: CASSSKRSWDTEAFF. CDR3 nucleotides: TGCGCCAGCAGCTCAAAGCGGTCTTGGGACACTGAAGCTTTCTTT.

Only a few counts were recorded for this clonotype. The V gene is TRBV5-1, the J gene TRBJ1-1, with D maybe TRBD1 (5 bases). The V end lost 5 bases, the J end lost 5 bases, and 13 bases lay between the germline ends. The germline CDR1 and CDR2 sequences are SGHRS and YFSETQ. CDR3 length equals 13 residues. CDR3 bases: TGCGCCAGCAGAGCCAGGGAAGGGACTGAAGCTTTCTTT. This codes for CASRAREGTEAFF.

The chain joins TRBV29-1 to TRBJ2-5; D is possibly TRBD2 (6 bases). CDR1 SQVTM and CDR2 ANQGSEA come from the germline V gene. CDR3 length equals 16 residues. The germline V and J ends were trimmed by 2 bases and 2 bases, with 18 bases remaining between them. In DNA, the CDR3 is TGCAGCGTTGAAACGAAGGGTCGGGGGATACAAGAGACCCAGTACTTC. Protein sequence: CSVETKGRGIQETQYF. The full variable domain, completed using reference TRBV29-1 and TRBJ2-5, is SAVISQKPSRDICQRGTSLTIQCQVDSQVTMMFWYRQQPGQSLTLIATANQGSEATYESGFVIDKFPISRPNLTFSTLTVSNMSPEDSSIYLCSVETKGRGIQETQYFGPGTRLLVL.

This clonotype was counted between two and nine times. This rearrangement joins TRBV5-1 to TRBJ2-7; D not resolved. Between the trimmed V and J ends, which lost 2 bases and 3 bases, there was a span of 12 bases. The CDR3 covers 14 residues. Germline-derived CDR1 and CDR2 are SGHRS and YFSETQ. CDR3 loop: CASSLAPGYYEQYF. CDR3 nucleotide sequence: TGCGCCAGCAGCTTAGCTCCGGGTTACTACGAGCAGTACTTC.

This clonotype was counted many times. The CDR3 sequence: CASSLVGPRRTGELFF. Written as DNA, the CDR3 is TGTGCCAGCAGCTTGGTAGGTCCCCGGCGGACCGGGGAGCTGTTTTTT. The chain joins TRBV5-5 to TRBJ2-2; D remains ambiguous. The germline V gene has CDR1 SGHKS and CDR2 YYEKEE (reference sequence). This CDR3 has 16 amino acids. V lost 0 bases, J lost 5 bases, and 14 bases lay in between.

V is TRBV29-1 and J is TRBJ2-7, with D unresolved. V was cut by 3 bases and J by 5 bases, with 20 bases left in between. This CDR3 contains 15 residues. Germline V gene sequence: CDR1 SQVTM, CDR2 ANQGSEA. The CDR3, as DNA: TGCAGCGTTGATAGTACGGACGGGCTATTCCACGAGCAGTACTTC. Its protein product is CSVDSTDGLFHEQYF.

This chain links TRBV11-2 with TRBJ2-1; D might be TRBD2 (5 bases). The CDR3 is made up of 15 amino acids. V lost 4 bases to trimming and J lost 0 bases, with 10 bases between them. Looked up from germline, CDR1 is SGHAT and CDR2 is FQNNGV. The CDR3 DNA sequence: TGTGCCAGCAGCTCCATTCGGGGCTCCTACAATGAGCAGTTCTTC. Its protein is CASSSIRGSYNEQFF.

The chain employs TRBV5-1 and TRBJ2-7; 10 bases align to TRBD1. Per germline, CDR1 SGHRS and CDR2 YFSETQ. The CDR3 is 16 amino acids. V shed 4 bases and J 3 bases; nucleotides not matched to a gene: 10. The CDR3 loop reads CASSPLPTGGIYEQYF. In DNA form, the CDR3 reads TGCGCCAGCAGCCCCCTACCGACAGGGGGCATCTACGAGCAGTACTTC.

CDR3: CASSQDKAIHNEQFF. In nucleotides, the CDR3 is TGCGCCAGCAGCCAAGATAAGGCGATCCACAATGAGCAGTTCTTC. This chain links TRBV4-1 with TRBJ2-1; D gene unclear. This CDR3 is 15 amino acids long. Trimming removed 0 bases at V and 5 bases at J, with 11 bases between. Germline CDR1 MGHRA, CDR2 YSYEKL.